Here is one T cell receptor beta chain with its context. The target antigen is unknown. One junction end does not reproduce the germline sequence, and a read error may be involved. The data stem from a study of identical twins. All of the donors were Caucasians in good health. The CDR3 is made up of 15 amino acids. Germline CDR1 is MGHDK and CDR2 is SYGVNS. Study-wide results and limits: Invariant populations such as MAIT and iNKT cells could partly muddle zero-insertion analyses. Models predicted too little out-of-frame TCR alpha sharing in monozygotic twins.

With template switching, a universal primer site was added, and the cDNA carried unique molecular identifiers. Each CDR3 protein gets one entry after TCRdb re-called the 5' RACE reads with MiXCR. The data hold 1.5 million to 2 million distinct CDR3 sequences, with under 35% observed a single time. The sample consisted of cord blood. The chain employs TRBV25-1 and TRBJ2-3; 9 nucleotides align to TRBD2. This receptor was obtained from a newborn girl in good health. CDR3 nucleotide sequence: TGTGCCAGCAGTTTCAGCGGGACTAGCACAGATACGCGGTATTTT. Translation gives CASSFSGTSTDTRYF.